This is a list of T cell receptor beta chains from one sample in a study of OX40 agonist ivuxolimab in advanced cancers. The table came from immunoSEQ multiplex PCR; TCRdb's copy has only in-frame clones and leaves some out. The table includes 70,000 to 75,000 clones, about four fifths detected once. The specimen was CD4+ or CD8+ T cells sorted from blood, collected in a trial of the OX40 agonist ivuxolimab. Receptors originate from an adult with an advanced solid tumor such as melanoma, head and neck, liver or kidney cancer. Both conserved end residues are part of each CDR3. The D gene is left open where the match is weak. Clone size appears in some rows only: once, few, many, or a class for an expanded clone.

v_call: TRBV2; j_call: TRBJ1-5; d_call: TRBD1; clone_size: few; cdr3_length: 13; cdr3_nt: TGTGCCGGCTCACAGGGGGAAAATCAGCCCCAGCATTTT; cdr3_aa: CAGSQGENQPQHF
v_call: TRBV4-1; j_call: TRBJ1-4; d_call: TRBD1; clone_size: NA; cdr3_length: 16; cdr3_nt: TGCGCCAGCAGCCAAGACCTGGGACAGCCGAATGAAAAACTGTTTTTT; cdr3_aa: CASSQDLGQPNEKLFF
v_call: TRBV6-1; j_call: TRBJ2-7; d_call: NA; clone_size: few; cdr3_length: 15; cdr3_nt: TGTGCCAGCAGGAGGGACACCTTAAACTCCTACGAGCAGTACTTC; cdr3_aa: CASRRDTLNSYEQYF
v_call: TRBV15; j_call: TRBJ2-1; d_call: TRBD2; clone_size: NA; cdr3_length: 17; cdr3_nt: TGTGCCACCAGCAGAGAACGACTAGCGGGAGCAGAAAATGAGCAGTTCTTC; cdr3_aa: CATSRERLAGAENEQFF
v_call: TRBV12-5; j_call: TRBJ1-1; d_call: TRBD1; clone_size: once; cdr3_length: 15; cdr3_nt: TGTGCTAGTGGTTCCAACTCCAGGGGGCCCACTGAAGCTTTCTTT; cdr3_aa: CASGSNSRGPTEAFF
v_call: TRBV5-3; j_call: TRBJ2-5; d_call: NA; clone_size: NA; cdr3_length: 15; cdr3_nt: TGTGCCAGAAGACAACATCATCAGGAGGCGGAGACCCAGTACTTC; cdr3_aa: CARRQHHQEAETQYF
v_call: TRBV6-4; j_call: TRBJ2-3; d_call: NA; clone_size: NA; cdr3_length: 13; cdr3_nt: TGTGCCAGCAGTGACTCGGCGGGGGATACGCAGTATTTT; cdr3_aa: CASSDSAGDTQYF
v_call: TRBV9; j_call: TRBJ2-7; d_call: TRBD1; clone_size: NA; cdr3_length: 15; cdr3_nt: TGTGCCAGCAGCGCAGGGACAGGGGGCTTTGGCGAGCAGTACTTC; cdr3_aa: CASSAGTGGFGEQYF
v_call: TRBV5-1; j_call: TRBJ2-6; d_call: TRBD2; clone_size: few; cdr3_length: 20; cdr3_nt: TGCGCCAGCAGCTCACGCGGGAGTAGCGGGGGGTACTCTGGGGCCAACGTCCTGACTTTC; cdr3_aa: CASSSRGSSGGYSGANVLTF
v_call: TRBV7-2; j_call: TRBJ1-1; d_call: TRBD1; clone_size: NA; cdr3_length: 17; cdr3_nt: TGTGCCAGCAGCTTAGCCCCCTGGGACAGGGGGAACACTGAAGCTTTCTTT; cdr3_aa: CASSLAPWDRGNTEAFF
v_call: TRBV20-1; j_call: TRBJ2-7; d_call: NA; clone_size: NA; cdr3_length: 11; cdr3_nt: TGCAGTGCTGGGTCCGACTACGAGCAGTACTTC; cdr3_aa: CSAGSDYEQYF